The clone carrying this TCR beta chain was recorded many times. What it binds is not known. This sample stems from a study of naive and memory T cell subsets. General observations from the study: A few larger clonotypes appeared in naive repertoires, especially CD8, possibly memory cells re-expressing CD45RA.

The beta constant-region primer was an equimolar mix of two oligonucleotides covering TRBC1 and TRBC2. Four rounds of PCR amplified the ligated cDNA using nested alpha and beta constant-region primers plus SP2. TCRdb re-called the UMI-ligation and nested PCR reads through MiXCR, storing one row per CDR3 protein. The sample has about 160,000 distinct CDR3 sequences, 22% seen once. The trim removed 3 bases at V and 2 bases at J, leaving 4 bases unmatched. The CDR3 length is 15 residues. Germline V gene lookup returns CDR1 ENHRY and CDR2 SYGVKD. The chain employs TRBV10-3 and TRBJ2-7; 10 nucleotides align to TRBD1. This clonotype originated in a human donor in good health. Specimen: naive CD4+ T cells from blood. This chain's CDR3 is CAISEPGQGAYEQYF. CDR3 sequence (DNA): TGTGCCATCAGTGAACCCGGACAGGGGGCCTACGAGCAGTACTTC.